This T cell receptor beta chain was obtained from a study of response to subunit inactivated influenza vaccine (dated by TCRdb to the late 2010s). A note on the overall study: To follow how T cells responded to a trivalent subunit inactivated influenza vaccine, the researchers relied on deep quantitative profiling of the T cell receptor repertoire.

Regarding this clonotype: There is no known antigen for this receptor. Its ends do not fully match the called genes, so a read error is possible.

On the study overall, not on this receptor specifically: According to the authors, only a limited number of new T cells may be recruited by each seasonal influenza vaccination.

From the germline V gene, CDR1 is MRHNA and CDR2 is SNTAGT. Counted from cysteine to phenylalanine, this CDR3 has 14 amino acids. Just the 42-base CDR3 DNA is kept, in frame starting at base 1. The method was RT-PCR. Sequencer: Illumina HiSeq 2500. The public reads were reanalyzed by TCRdb: fastp trimming at Q25, MiXCR alignment, in-frame beta chains only. Under each unique CDR3 protein, matching rows form one entry showing the most common genes and DNA. The sample table records roughly 760,000 distinct CDR3 sequences; 21% of these occur just once. Of the sample, more than 8.5% is held by the ten largest clones.

This specimen was PBMCs from blood, taken 5 days after vaccination. The V and J segments used are TRBV6-4 and TRBJ2-6, and 8 junction bases match TRBD1. This clonotype originated in a man in his forties or fifties who received an inactivated influenza vaccine. Donor details come from another sample of the same person, matched by shared clones. The sequence in DNA is TGTGCCAGCAGTGAGAACAGGGGGGTCAACGTCCTGACTTTC. The translation is CASSENRGVNVLTF.